This T cell receptor (beta chain) was sequenced during a study of shared clonotypes between healthy human individuals. TCRdb's copy holds only in-frame clones and misses some; the assay was immunoSEQ multiplex PCR. The data contain about 2.5 million clones, about 90% of them singletons. This CDR3 region has 14 residues. Germline V gene sequence: CDR1 LGHNA, CDR2 YNFKEQ. V was pared by 6 bases and J by 6 bases, with 17 bases between. Sequenced sample: naive CD4+ T cells from PBMCs. The subset here: CD45RA+ positively selected. This clonotype was sampled from a man between 18 and 35 years old in good health. Some clones in this sample may be carry-over from other donors' samples. The chain is built from TRBV4-2 and TRBJ1-1, with a weak D call TRBD1 (5 bases). The CDR3 DNA is TGTGCCAGCAGGGGGGTTTACTTCGGCCCTGAAGCTTTCTTT. Its translation: CASRGVYFGPEAFF.